The entry below gives a single TCR beta chain sequence along with its context. Its antigen is not identified. Germline loops: CDR1 MDHEN, CDR2 SYDVKM. The CDR3 covers 12 residues. The V end lost 6 bases, the J end lost 7 bases, and 12 bases lay between the germline ends. Unrecorded immune exposures were likely, despite nominal health at sampling. The data were taken from a study of cytomegalovirus exposure and HLA in healthy donors. Study outcomes and limitations: A prior analysis recorded that most TCR beta V segments were productive about 87% or about 30% of the time. For TCR beta chains, V- and J-gene trimming was later linked to a missense DCLRE1C variant.

This PCR relied on a set of 60 Vbeta primers and 13 Jbeta primers. Generated by immunoSEQ multiplex PCR, the TCRdb table keeps only in-frame clones and is missing some. The sample lists approximately 100,000 clones, roughly 70% occurring once. Sequenced sample: PBMCs. This sequence was found in a middle-aged man in good health and CMV-seropositive. The chain couples TRBV28 to TRBJ1-1, with D uncertain. The CDR3 spells CASSSGGNEAFF. The CDR3 nucleotides read TGTGCCAGCAGCTCCGGAGGGAATGAAGCTTTCTTT. The complete variable domain, with remaining parts taken from reference TRBV28 and TRBJ1-1, reads DVKVTQSSRYLVKRTGEKVFLECVQDMDHENMFWYRQDPGLGLRLIYFSYDVKMKEKGDIPEGYSVSREKKERFSLILESASTNQTSMYLCASSSGGNEAFFGQGTRLTVV.